The next 20 T cell receptor beta chains were all read from a single sample in a study of shared clonotypes between healthy human individuals. The assay was immunoSEQ multiplex PCR, and TCRdb's table has in-frame clones only and misses some. Of approximately 710,000 clones in the sample, 80% to 95% were seen once. Sequencing was performed on memory CD8+ T cells from PBMCs. Regarding subset: CD45RO+ cells pooled with CCR7-negative TemRA cells. The origin of the receptors is a man aged 18 to 30 in good health. Some clones in this sample may be carry-over from other donors' samples.

The CDR3 sequence: CASGLVVGGDRSEQFF. The DNA for the CDR3 is TGTGCTAGTGGTTTGGTAGTAGGGGGCGACCGGAGTGAGCAGTTCTTC. The J gene is TRBJ2-1, the V gene TRBV12-5, with 7 bases fitting TRBD1. Germline assignment: CDR1 LGHNT and CDR2 FRNRAP. V shed 0 bases and J 9 bases; nucleotides not matched to a gene: 11. This CDR3 is 16 amino acids long.

In this sample, this clone turned up once. J is TRBJ1-1 and V is TRBV15, with 8 bases aligning to TRBD1. This CDR3 has 15 amino acids. Looked up from germline, CDR1 is LNHNV and CDR2 is YYDKDF (reference sequence). V was clipped by 4 bases and J by 5 bases; unmatched bases: 9. The CDR3 loop reads CATSILQGGETEAFF. The CDR3 DNA follows: TGTGCCACCAGCATATTACAGGGGGGCGAAACTGAAGCTTTCTTT.

This chain connects TRBV30 to TRBJ1-4; D gene uncertain. Germline V gives CDR1 GTSNPN, CDR2 SVGIG (reference sequence). The CDR3 contains 16 residues. The V and J ends lost 3 bases and 7 bases respectively, with 21 bases between them. Here the CDR3 DNA reads TGTGCCTGGAGCCAGAACTCCGCTAAAGTGGGTGAAAAACTGTTTTTT. It translates to CAWSQNSAKVGEKLFF.

The gene calls are TRBV15 and TRBJ2-7, with a weak D call TRBD1 (6 bases). Germline lookup yields CDR1 LNHNV and CDR2 YYDKDF (reference sequence). This CDR3 has 17 amino acids. V was cut by 0 bases and J by 3 bases, with 18 bases left in between. CDR3 nucleotides: TGTGCCACCAGCAGAGATCTCAGGGGAGTCGGGCACTACGAGCAGTACTTC. This codes for CATSRDLRGVGHYEQYF.

The chain employs TRBV7-9 and TRBJ1-5; no clear D. The CDR3 is 13 residues long. Looked up from germline, CDR1 is SEHNR and CDR2 is FQNEAQ (reference sequence). Trimming pared 5 bases from V and 8 bases from J, leaving 13 bases between. The CDR3 loop is CASSPTGVEPQHF. CDR3 DNA sequence: TGTGCCAGCAGCCCCACGGGAGTTGAGCCCCAGCATTTT.

V usage is TRBV10-3 and J usage is TRBJ2-7; D call uncertain. This CDR3 is built from 16 residues. The germline CDR1 and CDR2 sequences are ENHRY and SYGVKD. V dropped 0 bases and J dropped 2 bases, with 14 bases sitting between them. The CDR3, as DNA: TGTGCCATCAGTGAGTCGATCGGCGGTGGGACCTACGAGCAGTACTTC. This encodes CAISESIGGGTYEQYF.

The gene calls are TRBV9 and TRBJ1-1, with a possible D match to TRBD1 (6 bases). Trimming stripped 3 bases from V and 4 bases from J, with 16 bases between. The germline gives CDR1 SGDLS, CDR2 YYNGEE. CDR3 length: 15 residues. The CDR3 nucleotides are TGTGCCAGCAGCGAGGGGGAAAGGGTGGGCACTGAAGCTTTCTTT. This sequence encodes CASSEGERVGTEAFF.

V is TRBV28 and J is TRBJ1-2; D is unclear. The CDR3 loop spans 13 amino acids. From germline, CDR1 is MDHEN and CDR2 SYDVKM. Trimming removed 4 bases from V and 2 bases from J, with 8 bases in between. CDR3 in DNA: TGTGCCAGCAGTTCCCGGGGAAACTATGGCTACACCTTC. Its protein is CASSSRGNYGYTF.

The chain carries TRBV4-1 and TRBJ2-1; maybe TRBD2 (6 bases). CDR1 is MGHRA and CDR2 is YSYEKL in the germline V gene. This CDR3 region has 15 residues. V was shortened by 1 base and J by 7 bases, with 14 bases between the two germline ends. This CDR3 reads CASSQVAQAGNEQFF. Written as DNA, the CDR3 is TGCGCCAGCAGCCAAGTGGCACAGGCGGGAAATGAGCAGTTCTTC.

The V gene is TRBV10-3, the J gene TRBJ2-1; 10 positions match TRBD1. V was clipped by 6 bases and J by 5 bases; unmatched bases: 1. Germline V lookup: CDR1 ENHRY, CDR2 SYGVKD. CDR3 length: 13 amino acids. This CDR3 reads CAIRGQGDNEQFF. CDR3 DNA: TGTGCCATCAGAGGACAGGGGGACAATGAGCAGTTCTTC.

The CDR3 region has the DNA TGTGCCAGTGCAGGGGGTACCCCCAATGAGCAGTTCTTC. Its protein is CASAGGTPNEQFF. The chain combines TRBV9 with TRBJ2-1; 7 nucleotides align to TRBD1. Germline CDR1 and CDR2: SGDLS and YYNGEE. The CDR3 is made up of 13 amino acids. V was pared by 8 bases and J by 6 bases, with 8 bases of the junction left unmatched. Filled out from reference TRBV9 and TRBJ2-1, the complete variable domain reads DSGVTQTPKHLITATGQRVTLRCSPRSGDLSVYWYQQSLDQGLQFLIQYYNGEERAKGNILERFSAQQFPDLHSELNLSSLELGDSALYFCASAGGTPNEQFFGPGTRLTVL.

The rearrangement links TRBV19 to TRBJ1-5; TRBD1 agrees at 10 bases. There are 15 residues in the CDR3. Losses at the gene ends were 7 bases for V and 8 bases for J; bases not matched to a gene: 11. Looked up from germline, CDR1 is LNHDA and CDR2 is SQIVND (reference sequence). In nucleotides, the CDR3 is TGTGCCAGTACCCAACCGGACAGGGGGAGGGAGCCCCAGCATTTT. It specifies CASTQPDRGREPQHF.

The chain combines TRBV4-1 with TRBJ2-1; perhaps TRBD2 as D (7 bases). This CDR3 has 17 amino acids. With 4 bases removed from V and 8 bases from J, the gap between germline ends came to 24 bases. The germline gives CDR1 MGHRA, CDR2 YSYEKL. CDR3 coding DNA: TGCGCCAGCAGCCCCCCCGGGGGGCATCGGATATCTGATGAGCAGTTCTTC. Translating gives CASSPPGGHRISDEQFF.

The chain employs TRBV5-4 and TRBJ2-5; 7 bases line up with TRBD2. V was pared by 1 base and J by 6 bases, with 6 bases of the junction left unmatched. Germline CDR1 is SGHNT and CDR2 is YYREEE (reference sequence). This CDR3 is 14 amino acids long. The CDR3, as DNA: TGTGCCAGCAGCTTGTTGGGACTAACCAAGACCCAGTACTTC. It yields the protein CASSLLGLTKTQYF.

The chain joins TRBV9 to TRBJ1-1; D is undetermined. Trimming left V 0 bases short and J 0 bases short, with 9 bases between. CDR1 SGDLS and CDR2 YYNGEE come from the germline V gene. The CDR3 consists of 15 residues. In DNA, the CDR3 is TGTGCCAGCAGCGTAGGCCAGCACATGAACACTGAAGCTTTCTTT. It is translated as CASSVGQHMNTEAFF.

The gene calls are TRBV27 and TRBJ2-7; D is perhaps TRBD2 (5 bases). Trimming removed 7 bases at V and 2 bases at J, with 15 bases between. This CDR3 region has 14 residues. Germline CDR1 and CDR2: MNHEY and SMNVEV (reference sequence). This CDR3 is CASTRWSGAYEQYF. In DNA, the CDR3 is TGTGCCAGCACCCGCTGGAGCGGAGCCTACGAGCAGTACTTC.

In the case of this clone: Other DNA sequences of this sample code for an identical CDR3. The V call is TRBV6-5, the J call TRBJ2-7, with D tentatively TRBD1 (6 bases). Germline values: CDR1 MNHEY, CDR2 SVGAGI. The CDR3 runs 13 residues. Trimming removed 6 bases at V and 2 bases at J, with 11 bases between. The CDR3 is CASSPRGPYEQYF. CDR3 nucleotides: TGTGCCAGCAGCCCCAGGGGACCCTACGAGCAGTACTTC.

The chain carries TRBV5-1 and TRBJ2-1; 7 positions agree with TRBD2. The CDR3 sequence is 15 residues long. Germline trimming cut 5 bases from V and 6 bases from J; bases unmatched to any gene: 11. Germline V gene lookup returns CDR1 SGHRS and CDR2 YFSETQ. CDR3 nucleotides: TGCGCCAGCAGTTCAGCTGGACTAGATGTCAATGAGCAGTTCTTC. Translated, it gives CASSSAGLDVNEQFF.

V usage is TRBV7-9 and J usage is TRBJ1-2; 8 bases agree with TRBD1. This CDR3 region has 19 residues. V lost 4 bases, J lost 1 base, and 17 bases stayed unmatched. Germline assignment: CDR1 SEHNR and CDR2 FQNEAQ (reference sequence). This chain's CDR3 is CASSSTLLGTGPHNYGYTF. As DNA, the CDR3 is TGTGCCAGCAGCTCCACCCTCCTCGGGACAGGACCTCATAACTATGGCTACACCTTC.

The V gene is TRBV13, the J gene TRBJ1-4, with TRBD1 as a possible D gene (6 bases). The length of the CDR3 is 15 residues. Germline values: CDR1 PRHDT, CDR2 FYEKMQ (reference sequence). V gave up 4 bases and J gave up 10 bases, with 19 bases separating them. CDR3 sequence: CASSSSGTIGVKLFF. In DNA, the CDR3 is TGTGCCAGCAGCTCGTCCGGGACAATTGGTGTAAAACTGTTTTTT.